Listed below are T cell receptor beta chains from one sample, sequenced in a study of shared clonotypes between healthy human individuals. The repertoire was sequenced with immunoSEQ multiplex PCR; TCRdb's copy has only in-frame clones and lacks some. The table includes some 530,000 clones, about 84% detected once. The sequencing sample was made of PBMCs. The source of these receptors is a woman aged 40 to 55 in good health. Some clones in this sample may be carry-over from other donors' samples. Both conserved end residues are part of each CDR3. Fields, in order: D gene, J gene, V gene, clone size, CDR3 protein, CDR3 DNA. A D gene is named only where the DNA matches it firmly. Clone size is stated in some rows and not others, as once, few, many or a class when expanded.

D: -; J: TRBJ1-5; V: TRBV25-1; size: few; CDR3: CASSERGSADYQPQHF; DNA: TGTGCCAGCAGTGAAAGAGGGTCAGCAGATTATCAGCCCCAGCATTTT
D: -; J: TRBJ2-3; V: TRBV4-3; size: -; CDR3: CASSQLSREGDTQYF; DNA: TGCGCCAGCAGCCAATTGTCCAGAGAGGGGGATACGCAGTATTTT
D: -; J: TRBJ1-1; V: TRBV30; size: -; CDR3: CAWSASLTSTLGTEAFF; DNA: TGCGCCTGGAGCGCCAGTCTTACCTCAACCTTGGGTACTGAAGCTTTCTTT
D: -; J: TRBJ1-4; V: TRBV5-1; size: -; CDR3: CASSWALGNEKLFF; DNA: TGCGCCAGCAGCTGGGCCCTGGGTAATGAAAAACTGTTTTTT
D: -; J: TRBJ2-1; V: TRBV5-1; size: -; CDR3: CASSFSGASGGEQFF; DNA: TGCGCCAGCAGCTTTAGCGGAGCCTCCGGCGGTGAGCAGTTCTTC
D: -; J: TRBJ2-7; V: TRBV21-1; size: -; CDR3: CASSKAGGSQSSYEQYF; DNA: TGTGCCAGCAGCAAAGCGGGGGGTAGCCAGTCCTCCTACGAGCAGTACTTC
D: -; J: TRBJ1-5; V: TRBV7-2; size: -; CDR3: CASSAGRRGSNQPQHF; DNA: TGTGCCAGCAGCGCAGGGCGGCGGGGAAGCAATCAGCCCCAGCATTTT
D: -; J: TRBJ1-2; V: TRBV27; size: -; CDR3: CATTLKAGGRVVGYTF; DNA: TGTGCCACCACGCTGAAGGCTGGAGGGCGGGTTGTCGGCTACACCTTC
D: -; J: TRBJ2-1; V: TRBV4-1; size: once; CDR3: CASSQAYSDEQFF; DNA: TGCGCCAGCAGCCAAGCCTACTCGGATGAGCAGTTCTTC
D: TRBD1; J: TRBJ2-5; V: TRBV6-5; size: -; CDR3: CASSSGTGVEGTQYF; DNA: TGTGCCAGCAGCTCCGGGACAGGGGTGGAGGGGACCCAGTACTTC
D: -; J: TRBJ1-1; V: TRBV5-6; size: many; CDR3: CASHYMTGLLDNTEAFF; DNA: TGTGCCAGCCACTATATGACAGGTTTACTTGATAACACTGAAGCTTTCTTT
D: TRBD1; J: TRBJ2-1; V: TRBV28; size: -; CDR3: CASSQTGSSYNEQFF; DNA: TGTGCCAGCAGTCAGACAGGGAGCTCCTACAATGAGCAGTTCTTC
D: TRBD2; J: TRBJ2-1; V: TRBV9; size: -; CDR3: CASSASGSSYNEQFF; DNA: TGTGCCAGCAGCGCTAGCGGGAGTTCCTACAATGAGCAGTTCTTC
D: -; J: TRBJ2-5; V: TRBV29-1; size: -; CDR3: CSVEGPRGGLETQYF; DNA: TGCAGCGTTGAAGGACCCAGGGGGGGTTTGGAGACCCAGTACTTC
D: TRBD2; J: TRBJ2-7; V: TRBV4-3; size: -; CDR3: CASSQGLGSGGYEQYF; DNA: TGCGCCAGCAGCCAAGGGTTAGGTAGCGGGGGCTACGAGCAGTACTTC
D: -; J: TRBJ2-2; V: TRBV7-7; size: -; CDR3: CASSLAWGSTGELFF; DNA: TGTGCCAGCAGCTTAGCGTGGGGTAGCACCGGGGAGCTGTTTTTT
D: -; J: TRBJ2-3; V: TRBV5-1; size: -; CDR3: CASSLGGPADTQYF; DNA: TGCGCCAGCAGCTTGGGAGGGCCGGCAGATACGCAGTATTTT
D: -; J: TRBJ1-2; V: TRBV4-1; size: few; CDR3: CASSRPDSFYGYTF; DNA: TGCGCCAGCAGCCGACCCGACAGCTTCTATGGCTACACCTTC
D: -; J: TRBJ2-7; V: TRBV6-5; size: -; CDR3: CASRRGTNEQYF; DNA: TGTGCCAGTCGCAGGGGAACCAACGAGCAGTACTTC
D: -; J: TRBJ1-4; V: TRBV28; size: -; CDR3: CASGLSAGSEKLFF; DNA: TGTGCCAGCGGTCTGTCGGCAGGCTCCGAAAAACTGTTTTTT
D: TRBD2; J: TRBJ2-1; V: TRBV7-3; size: -; CDR3: CASSKGLAGSYNEQFF; DNA: TGTGCCAGCAGCAAGGGACTAGCGGGAAGCTACAATGAGCAGTTCTTC
D: TRBD1; J: TRBJ2-5; V: TRBV5-1; size: -; CDR3: CASSLDGQGGGTQYF; DNA: TGCGCCAGCAGCTTGGATGGACAGGGTGGCGGGACCCAGTACTTC
D: -; J: TRBJ2-7; V: TRBV7-2; size: -; CDR3: CASSFSGTEQYF; DNA: TGTGCCAGCAGCTTTTCAGGGACCGAGCAGTACTTC
D: TRBD2; J: TRBJ2-5; V: TRBV28; size: -; CDR3: CASSLVAGGRETQYF; DNA: TGTGCCAGCAGTTTGGTAGCGGGAGGGCGGGAGACCCAGTACTTC
D: -; J: TRBJ1-2; V: TRBV5-1; size: -; CDR3: CASSSGPGGDYGYTF; DNA: TGCGCCAGCAGCTCGGGCCCTGGGGGAGACTATGGCTACACCTTC
D: TRBD1; J: TRBJ1-2; V: TRBV29-1; size: -; CDR3: CSADRRGQGYGYTF; DNA: TGCAGCGCCGACCGTCGCGGACAGGGCTATGGCTACACCTTC
D: TRBD2; J: TRBJ2-7; V: TRBV11-2; size: once; CDR3: CASSLERELEQYF; DNA: TGTGCCAGCAGCTTGGAGCGGGAACTCGAGCAGTACTTC
D: TRBD1; J: TRBJ2-7; V: TRBV28; size: -; CDR3: CASSSPGTGRNEQYF; DNA: TGTGCCAGCAGTTCACCCGGGACAGGGAGGAACGAGCAGTACTTC
D: -; J: TRBJ1-1; V: TRBV19; size: -; CDR3: CASRDSGRAGTEAFF; DNA: TGTGCCAGTAGGGACTCCGGAAGGGCTGGCACTGAAGCTTTCTTT
D: TRBD1; J: TRBJ1-1; V: TRBV5-1; size: -; CDR3: CASSLFEGQEAFF; DNA: TGCGCCAGCAGCTTGTTTGAGGGACAGGAAGCTTTCTTT
D: -; J: TRBJ2-6; V: TRBV7-9; size: -; CDR3: CASSPWTGSGANVLTF; DNA: TGTGCCAGCAGCCCGTGGACCGGCTCTGGGGCCAACGTCCTGACTTTC
D: -; J: TRBJ2-7; V: TRBV30; size: once; CDR3: CAWGLNYEQYF; DNA: TGTGCCTGGGGACTGAACTACGAGCAGTACTTC
D: TRBD1; J: TRBJ2-1; V: TRBV28; size: -; CDR3: CASSSAGTGMNEQFF; DNA: TGTGCCAGCAGCTCTGCCGGGACAGGGATGAATGAGCAGTTCTTC
D: TRBD2; J: TRBJ2-7; V: TRBV2; size: -; CDR3: CASSGLRSGTYEQYF; DNA: TGTGCCAGCAGTGGTCTGCGTAGCGGGACTTACGAGCAGTACTTC
D: -; J: TRBJ1-4; V: TRBV7-2; size: once; CDR3: CASSLKGVGEKLFF; DNA: TGTGCCAGCAGCTTAAAGGGGGTAGGGGAAAAACTGTTTTTT
D: -; J: TRBJ1-1; V: TRBV4-3; size: -; CDR3: CASSQPLADRTNTEAFF; DNA: TGCGCCAGCAGCCAACCCCTCGCTGACAGGACGAACACTGAAGCTTTCTTT
D: TRBD1; J: TRBJ2-7; V: TRBV5-1; size: -; CDR3: CASSPGTGLDEQYF; DNA: TGCGCCAGCAGCCCGGGGACAGGATTGGACGAGCAGTACTTC
D: TRBD1; J: TRBJ2-5; V: TRBV25-1; size: once; CDR3: CASSPGGQETQYF; DNA: TGTGCCAGCAGTCCAGGGGGTCAAGAGACCCAGTACTTC
D: -; J: TRBJ1-2; V: TRBV5-1; size: -; CDR3: CASSLIQGELGDGYTF; DNA: TGCGCCAGCAGCTTGATACAGGGAGAGCTCGGCGATGGCTACACCTTC
D: TRBD2; J: TRBJ2-3; V: TRBV6-4; size: -; CDR3: CASSSGSGDTQYF; DNA: TGTGCCAGCAGTAGCGGGAGTGGAGATACGCAGTATTTT
D: -; J: TRBJ2-1; V: TRBV7-6; size: -; CDR3: CASSASPNEQFF; DNA: TGTGCCAGCAGCGCCTCACCCAATGAGCAGTTCTTC
D: -; J: TRBJ1-1; V: TRBV25-1; size: -; CDR3: CAGSDRSLNTEAFF; DNA: TGCGCCGGCAGTGACCGCAGCCTGAACACTGAAGCTTTCTTT
D: TRBD1; J: TRBJ1-2; V: TRBV19; size: -; CDR3: CASLPGRGRVYGYTF; DNA: TGTGCCAGCCTCCCTGGGAGGGGGCGCGTCTATGGCTACACCTTC
D: -; J: TRBJ2-1; V: TRBV6-1; size: -; CDR3: CASSVLGANNEQFF; DNA: TGTGCCAGCAGTGTTCTGGGGGCGAACAATGAGCAGTTCTTC
D: -; J: TRBJ1-3; V: TRBV6-6; size: -; CDR3: CASSYSTVPSGNTIYF; DNA: TGTGCCAGCAGTTACTCCACAGTCCCGTCTGGAAACACCATATATTTT
D: -; J: TRBJ2-2; V: TRBV1; size: -; CDR3: CTSSGKRGSFGELFF; DNA: TGCACCAGCAGCGGCAAGAGGGGCTCTTTCGGGGAGCTGTTTTTT
D: TRBD1; J: TRBJ1-2; V: TRBV5-1; size: -; CDR3: CASSFTGDYGYTF; DNA: TGCGCCAGCAGCTTTACAGGGGACTATGGCTACACCTTC
D: -; J: TRBJ2-7; V: TRBV7-2; size: -; CDR3: CASSTSGQSSYEQYF; DNA: TGTGCCAGCAGCACCAGCGGGCAGAGCTCCTACGAGCAGTACTTC
D: -; J: TRBJ1-4; V: TRBV19; size: many; CDR3: CASIRADGEKLFF; DNA: TGTGCCAGTATCCGGGCCGACGGAGAAAAACTGTTTTTT